This T cell receptor (beta chain) was observed in a study of cytomegalovirus exposure and HLA in healthy donors. Study-wide context: The 90 to 150 validation repertoires, a later analysis reported, used the same platform as the 650 to 800 repertoires from the first cohort. Notes on the study in general: The majority of TCR sequences were rare, yet some public TCRs appeared in many donors. Accounts indicate the classifier identified cytomegalovirus status with strong specificity and sensitivity.

The CDR3 covers 14 residues. Looked up from germline, CDR1 is MNHNS and CDR2 is SASEGT. The junction had 3 bases not matched to a gene; V was cut back by 4 bases and J by 3 bases. Separate from the roughly 710-subject first cohort, the approximately 120-subject validation cohort was the one that the donors belonged to. In regard to this clone: What it binds is unknown.

TCRdb's table, derived via immunoSEQ multiplex PCR, lists solely in-frame clones and lacks some. The sample includes over 150,000 clones, roughly 95% of them seen just once. The receptor's source is a woman aged 18 to 35 in good health and CMV-seronegative. The sample taken for sequencing was PBMCs. The chain joins TRBV6-1 to TRBJ1-5; 7 nucleotides line up with TRBD1. For the CDR3, the DNA is TGTGCCAGCAGTGTTGGGACAGACAATCAGCCCCAGCATTTT. This sequence encodes CASSVGTDNQPQHF.